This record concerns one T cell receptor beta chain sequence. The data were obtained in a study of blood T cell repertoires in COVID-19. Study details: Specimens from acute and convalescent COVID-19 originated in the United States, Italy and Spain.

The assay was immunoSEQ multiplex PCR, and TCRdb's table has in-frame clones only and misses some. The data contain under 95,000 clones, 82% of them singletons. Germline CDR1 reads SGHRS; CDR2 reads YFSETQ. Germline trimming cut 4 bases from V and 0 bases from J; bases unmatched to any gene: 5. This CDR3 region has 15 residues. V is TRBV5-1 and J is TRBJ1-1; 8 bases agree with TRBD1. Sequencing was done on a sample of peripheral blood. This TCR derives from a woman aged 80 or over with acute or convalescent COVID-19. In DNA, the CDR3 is TGCGCCAGCAGCCCCGGACAGGGAATGAACACTGAAGCTTTCTTT. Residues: CASSPGQGMNTEAFF.